The 20 T cell receptor beta chains given below trace back to one sample, sequenced in a study of response to subunit inactivated influenza vaccine. Each CDR3 protein is one row after TCRdb ran MiXCR on the RT-PCR reads. The table has 490,000 or so distinct CDR3 sequences, around 8% seen once. Sample: PBMCs from blood, taken around 25 months after vaccination. The receptors were sampled from a man between 50 and 75 years old who received an inactivated influenza vaccine.

This clonotype was counted at least ten times. This chain joins TRBV5-1 and TRBJ1-1; TRBD1 might be the D (5 bases). Looked up from germline, CDR1 is SGHRS and CDR2 is YFSETQ. V lost 2 bases, J lost 2 bases, and 16 bases lay in between. This CDR3 spans 16 amino acids. CDR3 in amino acids: CASSLGVSGLNTEAFF. DNA for the CDR3: TGCGCCAGCAGCTTAGGGGTCTCAGGGCTCAACACTGAAGCTTTCTTT.

The chain joins TRBV6-1 to TRBJ2-4; D gene unclear. The CDR3 loop spans 15 amino acids. CDR1 MNHNS and CDR2 SASEGT come from the germline V gene. V was trimmed by 5 bases and J by 0 bases, leaving 11 bases between them. The CDR3 protein is CASSPGGLAKNIQYF. The CDR3 DNA reads TGTGCCAGCAGTCCTGGTGGGCTAGCCAAAAACATTCAGTACTTC.

This clonotype was picked up many times. The chain employs TRBV18 and TRBJ2-7; D call uncertain. The germline gives CDR1 KGHSH, CDR2 LQKENI. This CDR3 has 13 amino acids. The V end was cut by 5 bases, the J end by 4 bases, with 12 bases between. The CDR3 sequence: CASSSRQAYEQYF. In nucleotides, the CDR3 is TGTGCCAGCTCATCCAGACAAGCGTACGAGCAGTACTTC.

This clonotype appeared many times. The V and J genes are TRBV14 and TRBJ1-3; tentative D call: TRBD1 (5 bases). The CDR3 sequence is 15 residues long. The ends were cut back, 4 bases at V and 0 bases at J, with 10 bases in the middle. CDR1 SGHDN and CDR2 FVKESK come from the germline V gene. The CDR3 spells CASSRDSDSGNTIYF. Written as DNA, the CDR3 is TGTGCCAGCAGCCGTGACAGCGACTCTGGAAACACCATATATTTT.

This clonotype was found a few times. The chain recombines TRBV5-1 with TRBJ1-3, with D hard to call. Germline-derived CDR1 and CDR2 are SGHRS and YFSETQ. V lost 2 bases to trimming and J lost 0 bases, with 12 bases between them. CDR3 length equals 16 residues. CDR3 nucleotide sequence: TGCGCCAGCAGCTTTGACGGGAAAGCCTCTGGAAACACCATATATTTT. This translates into CASSFDGKASGNTIYF.

This clonotype has just a few counts. The chain joins TRBV2 to TRBJ2-2; either TRBD1 or TRBD2 may supply D (5 bases each). CDR1 and CDR2 (germline): SNHLY, FYNNEI. Trimming stripped 6 bases from V and 0 bases from J, with 11 bases between. CDR3 length equals 15 residues. CDR3 residues: CASSEGTPNTGELFF. CDR3 nucleotides: TGTGCCAGCAGCGAGGGGACCCCGAACACCGGGGAGCTGTTTTTT.

There are a few counts of this clonotype. At one of its ends the junction is not consistent with the germline gene, which may arise from a read error. V gene TRBV7-9 combines with J gene TRBJ2-5, with D uncertain. Germline V gene sequence: CDR1 SEHNR, CDR2 FQNEAQ (reference sequence). The CDR3 sequence is 15 residues long. The CDR3 nucleotides are TGTGCCAGCAGTTTAGGACGGATTAGAGAAGAGACCCAGTACTTC. Translated: CASSLGRIREETQYF.

This clonotype was found many times. The genes are TRBV29-1 and TRBJ1-2, with a possible D match to TRBD1 (6 bases). The germline CDR1 and CDR2 sequences are SQVTM and ANQGSEA. Trimming removed 7 bases from V and 4 bases from J, with 16 bases in between. CDR3 length: 13 residues. The CDR3 reads CSALAGAGYGYTF. As DNA, the CDR3 is TGCAGCGCCCTAGCGGGGGCGGGCTATGGCTACACCTTC.

Ten or more counts support this clonotype. V is TRBV20-1 and J is TRBJ2-1; 7 bases are a match to TRBD1. The CDR3 spans 12 residues. Per germline, CDR1 DFQATT and CDR2 SNEGSKA (reference sequence). V dropped 6 bases and J dropped 9; count of bases not matched to a gene: 8. The CDR3 loop is CSAPGQSAEQFF. The CDR3 coding sequence is TGCAGTGCCCCGGGACAGTCCGCTGAGCAGTTCTTC.

The rearrangement joins TRBV9 to TRBJ2-2, with D maybe TRBD1 (7 bases). CDR3 length: 17 amino acids. Germline V gives CDR1 SGDLS, CDR2 YYNGEE. The germline V and J ends were trimmed by 0 bases and 0 bases, with 12 bases remaining between them. In DNA form, the CDR3 reads TGTGCCAGCAGCGTAGTCGGAGGGGGCGCGAACACCGGGGAGCTGTTTTTT. It encodes CASSVVGGGANTGELFF. Combining the CDR3 with reference TRBV9 and TRBJ2-2 gives the whole variable domain DSGVTQTPKHLITATGQRVTLRCSPRSGDLSVYWYQQSLDQGLQFLIQYYNGEERAKGNILERFSAQQFPDLHSELNLSSLELGDSALYFCASSVVGGGANTGELFFGEGSRLTVL.

The sample holds a few counts of this clonotype. This rearrangement joins TRBV25-1 to TRBJ2-7; D remains ambiguous. The CDR3 consists of 14 residues. Germline V gives CDR1 MGHDK, CDR2 SYGVNS. V lost 1 base to trimming and J lost 1 base, with 8 bases between them. CDR3 DNA sequence: TGTGCCAGCAGTGAATTGCCAGGATCCTACGAGCAGTACTTC. Its translation: CASSELPGSYEQYF.

This clonotype has a handful of counts. The genes are TRBV20-1 and TRBJ2-7; D is undetermined. With 5 bases removed from V and 3 bases from J, the gap between germline ends came to 8 bases. CDR3 size: 11 residues. Germline-derived CDR1 and CDR2 are DFQATT and SNEGSKA (reference sequence). The DNA for the CDR3 is TGCAGTGCTCCGCGGCACTACGAGCAGTACTTC. Translated, it gives CSAPRHYEQYF.

The gene calls are TRBV20-1 and TRBJ1-3; D uncertain. CDR3 length: 14 amino acids. Trimming shortened V by 0 bases and J by 4 bases, and 10 bases separated the two germline ends. The germline CDR1 and CDR2 sequences are DFQATT and SNEGSKA (reference sequence). For the CDR3, the DNA is TGCAGTGCTAGAGATCACGGGTACGGAAACACCATATATTTT. This translates into CSARDHGYGNTIYF.

The rearrangement joins TRBV28 to TRBJ2-7; D may be TRBD1 (6 bases). The ends were cut back, 5 bases at V and 1 base at J, with 15 bases in the middle. Germline CDR1 MDHEN, CDR2 SYDVKM. The CDR3 runs to 15 residues. CDR3 residues: CASSRPTGASYEQYF. The CDR3, as DNA: TGTGCCAGCAGTCGCCCGACAGGCGCGTCCTACGAGCAGTACTTC.

There are a few counts of this clonotype. The genes are TRBV24-1 and TRBJ2-5; 8 bases line up with TRBD1. Per the germline V gene, CDR1 is KGHDR and CDR2 is SFDVKD. The CDR3 totals 14 residues. Trimming cost V 6 bases and J 4 bases; bases outside gene matches: 6. CDR3 in DNA: TGTGCCACCAGTCAGGACAGGGTCTCAGAGACCCAGTACTTC. It codes for CATSQDRVSETQYF.

This clonotype was recorded a few times. V gene TRBV9 combines with J gene TRBJ2-7, with 13 bases that match TRBD2. Germline assignment: CDR1 SGDLS and CDR2 YYNGEE. The junction had 6 bases not matched to a gene; V was cut back by 4 bases and J by 5 bases. The CDR3 consists of 15 residues. CDR3 sequence: CASSKEGLAGNEQYF. CDR3 bases: TGTGCCAGCAGCAAAGAGGGACTAGCGGGGAACGAGCAGTACTTC.

The CDR3 loop reads CSARVGAGLTDTQYF. CDR3 coding DNA: TGCAGTGCTAGAGTGGGGGCCGGGTTAACAGATACGCAGTATTTT. V usage is TRBV20-1 and J usage is TRBJ2-3, with TRBD1 as a possible D gene (6 bases). The ends were cut back, 1 base at V and 3 bases at J, with 14 bases in the middle. The germline CDR1 and CDR2 sequences are DFQATT and SNEGSKA (reference sequence). This CDR3 has 15 residues.

Many counts were recorded for this clonotype. This chain connects TRBV28 to TRBJ1-1; D call uncertain. CDR1 is MDHEN, CDR2 SYDVKM, per germline. Trimming cost V 1 base and J 10 bases, with 10 bases left between them. This CDR3 has 12 amino acids. Here the CDR3 DNA reads TGTGCCAGCAGTTTATTCCGGGTCGGAGCTTTCTTT. Its translation is CASSLFRVGAFF. The variable domain in full, with the rest retrieved from reference TRBV28 and TRBJ1-1, is DVKVTQSSRYLVKRTGEKVFLECVQDMDHENMFWYRQDPGLGLRLIYFSYDVKMKEKGDIPEGYSVSREKKERFSLILESASTNQTSMYLCASSLFRVGAFFGQGTRLTVV.

The rearrangement links TRBV7-3 to TRBJ2-7, with 11 positions matching TRBD2. V was pared by 5 bases and J by 6 bases, with 9 bases of the junction left unmatched. Germline V gene data show CDR1 as SGHTA and CDR2 as FQGTGA. The CDR3 loop spans 15 amino acids. The CDR3 protein is CASSAQLAGASEQYF. The CDR3 region has the DNA TGTGCCAGCAGCGCCCAACTAGCGGGAGCGTCCGAGCAGTACTTC.

The V gene is TRBV7-9, the J gene TRBJ2-7; TRBD1 aligns across 9 bases. Germline trimming cut 5 bases from V and 2 bases from J; bases unmatched to any gene: 7. The CDR3 consists of 15 residues. Germline V gives CDR1 SEHNR, CDR2 FQNEAQ (reference sequence). CDR3 bases: TGTGCCAGCAGCCCGGGGACAGGGACACCCTACGAGCAGTACTTC. This encodes CASSPGTGTPYEQYF.